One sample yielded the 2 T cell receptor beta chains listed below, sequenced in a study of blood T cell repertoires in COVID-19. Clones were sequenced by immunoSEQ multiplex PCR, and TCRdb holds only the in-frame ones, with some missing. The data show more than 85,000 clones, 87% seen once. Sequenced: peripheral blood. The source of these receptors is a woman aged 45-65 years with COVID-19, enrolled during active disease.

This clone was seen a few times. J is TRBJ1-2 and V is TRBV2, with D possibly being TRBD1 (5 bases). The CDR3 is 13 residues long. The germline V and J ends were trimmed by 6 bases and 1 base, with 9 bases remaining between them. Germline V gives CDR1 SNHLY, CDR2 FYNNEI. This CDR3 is CASSDQGNYGYTF. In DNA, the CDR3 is TGTGCCAGCAGCGACCAGGGTAACTATGGCTACACCTTC.

The CDR3 sequence: CASSGSTIYF. CDR3 nucleotide sequence: TGTGCCAGCAGCGGGAGCACCATATATTTT. The chain recombines TRBV9 with TRBJ1-3; D not certain. Between the trimmed V and J ends, which lost 3 bases and 9 bases, there was a span of 4 bases. The germline V gene encodes CDR1 SGDLS and CDR2 YYNGEE. This CDR3 spans 10 amino acids.